A single sample gave rise to the 30 T cell receptor beta chains below, sequenced in a study of T-cell reconstitution after alpha-beta-depleted transplantation in children. Unique molecular identifiers were used in preparing the TCRbeta library. TCRdb independently ran MiXCR on the PCR reads; one entry per CDR3 protein. Of about 1,000,000 distinct CDR3 sequences listed, about 26% are singletons. The sample here was PBMCs, mostly from graft donor cells, taken 360 days after TCRalphabeta/CD19-depleted stem cell transplant. The receptors were gathered from a boy under two years old who had a stem cell transplant for SCID, so the T cells may come from the graft donor.

This clonotype showed up many times. The V gene is TRBV12-3 or TRBV12-4, the J gene TRBJ1-3, with a possible D match to TRBD1 (6 bases). There are 12 residues in the CDR3. V shed 7 bases and J shed 9 bases, with 13 bases lying between them. Written as DNA, the CDR3 is TGTGCCAGCACCTCGACAGGAGTCACCATATATTTT. It is translated as CASTSTGVTIYF.

This chain joins TRBV5-5 and TRBJ2-3; maybe TRBD1 (6 bases). The CDR3 has 15 amino acids. V lost 3 bases and J 1 base, leaving 12 bases between the germline ends. The germline V gene encodes CDR1 SGHKS and CDR2 YYEKEE (reference sequence). The CDR3: CASSSKDRGTDTQYF. The CDR3 region has the DNA TGTGCCAGCAGCTCAAAGGACAGAGGCACAGATACGCAGTATTTT.

This clonotype was detected a few times. V is TRBV24-1 and J is TRBJ2-7, with D uncertain. V was clipped by 7 bases and J by 3 bases, with 6 bases between them. The length of the CDR3 is 11 residues. The germline V gene encodes CDR1 KGHDR and CDR2 SFDVKD. The CDR3 nucleotides read TGTGCCACCAGGGAAAACTACGAGCAGTACTTC. Protein: CATRENYEQYF.

In its sample, this clonotype was seen a few times. This chain joins TRBV29-1 and TRBJ2-7; 7 bases match TRBD1. The length of the CDR3 is 12 residues. Germline CDR1 SQVTM, CDR2 ANQGSEA. CDR3 region: CSSRQGSYEQYF. The CDR3 DNA reads as TGCAGTTCGCGACAGGGATCCTACGAGCAGTACTTC.

V gene TRBV5-1 combines with J gene TRBJ1-1; the D is unclear. Per the germline V gene, CDR1 is SGHRS and CDR2 is YFSETQ. The CDR3 runs to 15 residues. Trimming took off 2 bases at V and 1 base at J, with 12 bases between the two ends. The CDR3 DNA follows: TGCGCCAGCAGCTTAGAACCTGGGCCGAACACTGAAGCTTTCTTT. It translates to CASSLEPGPNTEAFF. Filled out from reference TRBV5-1 and TRBJ1-1, the complete variable domain reads KAGVTQTPRYLIKTRGQQVTLSCSPISGHRSVSWYQQTPGQGLQFLFEYFSETQRNKGNFPGRFSGRQFSNSRSEMNVSTLELGDSALYLCASSLEPGPNTEAFFGQGTRLTVV.

This clonotype was seen a few times. The rearrangement links TRBV20-1 to TRBJ1-3; D not resolved. Germline V gene lookup returns CDR1 DFQATT and CDR2 SNEGSKA (reference sequence). The CDR3 spans 13 residues. V lost 4 bases and J lost 4, with 11 bases in between. The CDR3 sequence is CSAIQPGGNTIYF. CDR3 nucleotide sequence: TGCAGTGCTATACAGCCCGGAGGAAACACCATATATTTT.

The chain has TRBV7-9 and TRBJ2-2; a possible D gene is TRBD1 (6 bases). V was shortened by 3 bases and J by 6 bases, with 14 bases between the two germline ends. Germline loops: CDR1 SEHNR, CDR2 FQNEAQ (reference sequence). This CDR3 is 15 amino acids long. The CDR3, as DNA: TGTGCCAGCAGCTTGGTTGGGGGCTACGCCGGGGAGCTGTTTTTT. Its protein product is CASSLVGGYAGELFF.

V and J are TRBV12-3 or TRBV12-4 and TRBJ2-7; D may be TRBD1 or TRBD2 (6 bases each). Trimming pared 6 bases from V and 2 bases from J, leaving 14 bases between. CDR3 length equals 14 residues. The CDR3 DNA is TGTGCCAGCAGACCGAGGGGGGTACCCTACGAGCAGTACTTC. As protein: CASRPRGVPYEQYF.

The chain has TRBV3-1 and TRBJ2-3, with D perhaps matching TRBD2 (5 bases). Germline V CDR1 and CDR2: LGHDT, YNNKEL (reference sequence). Trimming stripped 4 bases from V and 2 bases from J, with 13 bases between. The CDR3 consists of 15 residues. CDR3 sequence: CASSPLGGATDTQYF. In DNA form, the CDR3 reads TGTGCCAGCAGCCCACTCGGAGGCGCCACAGATACGCAGTATTTT.

This clonotype was seen a handful of times. The rearrangement links TRBV10-3 to TRBJ2-1; a possible D gene is TRBD2 (5 bases). Trimming stripped 0 bases from V and 9 bases from J, with 12 bases between. Germline loops: CDR1 ENHRY, CDR2 SYGVKD. This CDR3 is 14 amino acids long. CDR3: CAISESPGNGEQFF. DNA of the CDR3: TGTGCCATCAGTGAGTCGCCGGGGAATGGTGAGCAGTTCTTC.

This clonotype has only a few counts. This chain uses TRBV20-1 with TRBJ1-2; D is unresolved. Germline loops: CDR1 DFQATT, CDR2 SNEGSKA (reference sequence). V gave up 3 bases and J gave up 7 bases, with 6 bases separating them. The CDR3 extends over 10 amino acids. CDR3 loop: CSASSSGYTF. CDR3 nucleotides: TGCAGTGCTAGTTCGAGTGGCTACACCTTC.

The chain is built from TRBV6-5 and TRBJ2-7; 10 bases map to TRBD1. Germline assignment: CDR1 MNHEY and CDR2 SVGAGI. The CDR3 runs to 16 residues. V lost 2 bases and J lost 2; bases outside the gene matches: 6. CDR3 region: CASSYTKGQGPYEQYF. The DNA of the CDR3 is TGTGCCAGCAGTTACACGAAGGGACAGGGGCCCTACGAGCAGTACTTC.

The genes are TRBV20-1 and TRBJ2-3; D is perhaps TRBD1 (6 bases). This CDR3 has 16 amino acids. CDR1 DFQATT and CDR2 SNEGSKA come from the germline V gene (reference sequence). The V end lost 0 bases, the J end lost 2 bases, and 15 bases lay between the germline ends. The CDR3 reads CSARDPGRGYTDTQYF. The CDR3 region has the DNA TGCAGTGCTAGAGATCCGGGAAGGGGGTACACAGATACGCAGTATTTT.

This clonotype was seen a handful of times. The rearrangement uses TRBV28 and TRBJ1-1; the D gene is possibly TRBD1 (5 bases). The V and J ends lost 6 bases and 1 base respectively, with 15 bases between them. Germline lookup yields CDR1 MDHEN and CDR2 SYDVKM. This CDR3 is 15 amino acids long. CDR3 DNA: TGTGCCAGCAGCAGACAACCCGGGGGGAACACTGAAGCTTTCTTT. Translating gives CASSRQPGGNTEAFF.

This clonotype was picked up a small number of times. V and J are TRBV12-3 or TRBV12-4 and TRBJ2-2; D may be TRBD1 or TRBD2 (5 bases each). Trimming removed 6 bases at V and 6 bases at J, with 14 bases between. The CDR3 contains 14 residues. As DNA, the CDR3 is TGTGCCAGCAGGCCCGTCCGGGGCGCCGGGGAGCTGTTTTTT. This gives the protein CASRPVRGAGELFF.

This clonotype has more than one count but fewer than ten. The chain has TRBV4-1 and TRBJ1-5; D unclear. Trimming left V 0 bases short and J 0 bases short, with 9 bases between. From germline, CDR1 is MGHRA and CDR2 YSYEKL. The length of the CDR3 is 16 residues. The CDR3 spells CASSQEWDFSNQPQHF. CDR3 sequence (DNA): TGCGCCAGCAGCCAAGAGTGGGATTTTAGCAATCAGCCCCAGCATTTT.

V is TRBV9 and J is TRBJ1-6, with 7 nucleotides matching TRBD1. Germline-derived CDR1 and CDR2 are SGDLS and YYNGEE. Trimming took 3 bases from V and 7 from J; bases not matched to a gene: 7. The CDR3 totals 15 residues. CDR3 bases: TGTGCCAGCAGCGATAGCAGGGGGAGAAATTCACCCCTCCACTTT. It yields the protein CASSDSRGRNSPLHF. Based on the CDR3 plus reference TRBV9 and TRBJ1-6, the full variable domain is DSGVTQTPKHLITATGQRVTLRCSPRSGDLSVYWYQQSLDQGLQFLIQYYNGEERAKGNILERFSAQQFPDLHSELNLSSLELGDSALYFCASSDSRGRNSPLHFGNGTRLTVT.

This clonotype has a single count. This chain connects TRBV7-9 to TRBJ1-1; D is perhaps TRBD1 (5 bases). The CDR3 consists of 14 residues. The V gene lost 4 bases and the J gene lost 8 bases, with 17 bases spanning the gap. Germline V CDR1 and CDR2: SEHNR, FQNEAQ (reference sequence). The CDR3 DNA sequence: TGTGCCAGCAGCTACCACCGGGACGCGCCAGAAGCTTTCTTT. It yields the protein CASSYHRDAPEAFF.

This sequence joins TRBV9 and TRBJ2-2; unclear D gene. Germline V gene sequence: CDR1 SGDLS, CDR2 YYNGEE. The CDR3 contains 14 residues. Trimming pared 0 bases from V and 2 bases from J, leaving 5 bases between. CDR3 sequence (DNA): TGTGCCAGCAGCGTAGTAAGCAACACCGGGGAGCTGTTTTTT. Translated, it gives CASSVVSNTGELFF. The full variable domain, rest sourced from reference TRBV9 and TRBJ2-2, is DSGVTQTPKHLITATGQRVTLRCSPRSGDLSVYWYQQSLDQGLQFLIQYYNGEERAKGNILERFSAQQFPDLHSELNLSSLELGDSALYFCASSVVSNTGELFFGEGSRLTVL.

This chain uses TRBV27 with TRBJ2-7; TRBD2 matches 14 bases. Germline values: CDR1 MNHEY, CDR2 SMNVEV (reference sequence). Trimming cost V 5 bases and J 7 bases; bases outside gene matches: 7. The CDR3 has 15 amino acids. CDR3 in amino acids: CASSPTSGGAREQYF. In DNA, the CDR3 is TGTGCCAGCAGTCCGACTAGCGGGGGGGCGAGGGAGCAGTACTTC.

The genes are TRBV7-6 and TRBJ1-2; 7 nucleotides match TRBD1. CDR1 and CDR2 (germline): SGHVS, FNYEAQ. CDR3 length equals 20 residues. Unmatched junction bases numbered 25, after V lost 5 bases and J lost 4 bases. The CDR3 spells CASSPIGIVPRDRVGYGYTF. CDR3 nucleotides: TGTGCCAGCAGCCCCATAGGGATCGTACCCCGGGACAGAGTTGGCTATGGCTACACCTTC.

This chain uses TRBV5-1 with TRBJ2-7; TRBD1 aligns across 9 bases. This CDR3 is built from 15 residues. Per the germline V gene, CDR1 is SGHRS and CDR2 is YFSETQ. Losses at the gene ends were 4 bases for V and 3 bases for J; bases not matched to a gene: 8. CDR3 coding DNA: TGCGCCAGCAGCCCGGGACAGGGTCGGCTCTACGAGCAGTACTTC. Amino acid sequence: CASSPGQGRLYEQYF. The full variable domain, in which reference TRBV5-1 and TRBJ2-7 provide the parts outside the CDR3, is KAGVTQTPRYLIKTRGQQVTLSCSPISGHRSVSWYQQTPGQGLQFLFEYFSETQRNKGNFPGRFSGRQFSNSRSEMNVSTLELGDSALYLCASSPGQGRLYEQYFGPGTRLTVT.

The chain recombines TRBV5-1 with TRBJ2-7; a weak D match, TRBD1 (5 bases). This CDR3 has 14 residues. V shed 4 bases and J shed 3 bases, with 14 bases lying between them. Per germline, CDR1 SGHRS and CDR2 YFSETQ. CDR3 DNA sequence: TGCGCCAGCAGCCAATCTGGACAAAACTACGAGCAGTACTTC. Translating gives CASSQSGQNYEQYF.

This clonotype was counted a few times. The chain is built from TRBV23-1 and TRBJ2-1; TRBD1 is a possible D gene (6 bases). TRBV23-1 is marked as an open reading frame, function uncertain. V was pared by 3 bases and J by 6 bases, with 15 bases between. The CDR3 runs 15 residues. The CDR3 spells CASSQSGQSGNEQFF. Written as DNA, the CDR3 is TGCGCCAGCAGTCAGTCGGGACAAAGTGGCAATGAGCAGTTCTTC.

This rearrangement joins TRBV7-8 to TRBJ1-1; perhaps TRBD1 as D (6 bases). Germline V gene lookup returns CDR1 SGHVS and CDR2 FQNEAQ. V was clipped by 4 bases and J by 3 bases, with 15 bases between them. The CDR3 has 15 residues. This CDR3 is CASSSPPYRDTEAFF. The CDR3 DNA follows: TGTGCCAGCAGCTCCCCACCATACAGGGACACTGAAGCTTTCTTT.

This rearrangement joins TRBV5-5 to TRBJ1-5, with 9 bases aligning to TRBD1. Germline loops: CDR1 SGHKS, CDR2 YYEKEE (reference sequence). The V segment lost 4 bases and the J segment 6 bases; nucleotides outside the gene matches: 8. This CDR3 has 15 amino acids. The CDR3 DNA sequence: TGTGCCAGCAGCATGGACAGGGGAGGGGGTCAGCCCCAGCATTTT. This codes for CASSMDRGGGQPQHF. The entire variable domain, with the rest obtained from reference TRBV5-5 and TRBJ1-5, is as follows: DAGVTQSPTHLIKTRGQQVTLRCSPISGHKSVSWYQQVLGQGPQFIFQYYEKEERGRGNFPDRFSARQFPNYSSELNVNALLLGDSALYLCASSMDRGGGQPQHFGDGTRLSIL.

This rearrangement joins TRBV20-1 to TRBJ2-7; D gene uncertain. Germline V gene lookup returns CDR1 DFQATT and CDR2 SNEGSKA (reference sequence). CDR3 size: 12 residues. V shed 3 bases and J shed 3 bases, with 9 bases lying between them. The CDR3 region is CSASDRYYEQYF. The CDR3 DNA is TGCAGTGCTAGCGACCGGTACTACGAGCAGTACTTC.

The gene calls are TRBV5-1 and TRBJ1-1; D not certain. In germline, CDR1 is SGHRS, CDR2 YFSETQ. V lost 4 bases and J 4 bases, leaving 14 bases between the germline ends. The CDR3 sequence is 14 residues long. The CDR3 DNA reads as TGCGCCAGCAGCAAGGGAGGTGGGAGCACTGAAGCTTTCTTT. It yields the protein CASSKGGGSTEAFF.

The chain uses TRBV2 and TRBJ1-5; D perhaps matches TRBD1 (5 bases). CDR1 is SNHLY and CDR2 is FYNNEI in the germline V gene. Trimming removed 3 bases from V and 4 bases from J, with 7 bases in between. The CDR3 is made up of 13 amino acids. The CDR3 spells CASSDDRNQPQHF. CDR3 bases: TGTGCCAGCAGTGATGACAGAAATCAGCCCCAGCATTTT.

This clonotype was recorded a few times. For the CDR3, the DNA is TGTGCCAGCAGCAGGGACAGGCAGTACGAGCAGTACTTC. It is translated as CASSRDRQYEQYF. The chain couples TRBV27 to TRBJ2-7; 8 nucleotides line up with TRBD1. The CDR3 runs 13 residues. V gave up 6 bases and J gave up 4 bases; unmatched junction bases: 5. Germline V gives CDR1 MNHEY, CDR2 SMNVEV (reference sequence).